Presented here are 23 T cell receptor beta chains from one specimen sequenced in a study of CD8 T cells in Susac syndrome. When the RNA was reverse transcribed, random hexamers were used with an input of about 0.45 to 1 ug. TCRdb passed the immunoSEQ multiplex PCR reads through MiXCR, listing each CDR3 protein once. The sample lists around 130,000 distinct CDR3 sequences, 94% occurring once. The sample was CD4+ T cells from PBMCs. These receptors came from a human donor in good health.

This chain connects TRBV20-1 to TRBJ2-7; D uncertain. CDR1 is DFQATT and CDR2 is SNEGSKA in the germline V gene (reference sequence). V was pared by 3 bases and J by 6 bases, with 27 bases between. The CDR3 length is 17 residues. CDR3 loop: CSASILSAQTSHREQYF. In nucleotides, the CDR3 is TGCAGTGCTAGTATTCTCTCCGCACAAACCAGCCACCGCGAGCAGTACTTC.

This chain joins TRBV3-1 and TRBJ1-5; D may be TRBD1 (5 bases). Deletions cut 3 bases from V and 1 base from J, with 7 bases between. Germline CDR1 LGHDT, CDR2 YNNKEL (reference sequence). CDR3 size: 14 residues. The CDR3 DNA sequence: TGTGCCAGCAGCCAGGGGACGAGCAATCAGCCCCAGCATTTT. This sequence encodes CASSQGTSNQPQHF.

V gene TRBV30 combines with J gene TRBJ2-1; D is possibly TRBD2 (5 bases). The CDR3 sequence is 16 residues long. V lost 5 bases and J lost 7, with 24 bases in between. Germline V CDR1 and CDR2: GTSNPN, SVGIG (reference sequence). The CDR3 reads CAWSRSIGHGGNEQFF. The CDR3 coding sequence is TGTGCCTGGTCTCGGTCAATCGGGCACGGCGGGAATGAGCAGTTCTTC.

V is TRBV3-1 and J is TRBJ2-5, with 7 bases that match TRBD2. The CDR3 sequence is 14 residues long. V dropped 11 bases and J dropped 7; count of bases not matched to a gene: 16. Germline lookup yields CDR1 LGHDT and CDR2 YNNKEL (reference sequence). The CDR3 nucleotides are TGTGCCTGCGGGGAGCGGGGCGATCCGGGGACCCAGTACTTC. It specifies CACGERGDPGTQYF.

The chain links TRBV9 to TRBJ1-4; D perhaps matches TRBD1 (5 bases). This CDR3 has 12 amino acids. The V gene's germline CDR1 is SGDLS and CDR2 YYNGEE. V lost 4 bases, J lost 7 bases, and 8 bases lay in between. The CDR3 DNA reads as TGTGCCAGCAGCCCTCAGGGTGAAAAACTGTTTTTT. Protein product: CASSPQGEKLFF.

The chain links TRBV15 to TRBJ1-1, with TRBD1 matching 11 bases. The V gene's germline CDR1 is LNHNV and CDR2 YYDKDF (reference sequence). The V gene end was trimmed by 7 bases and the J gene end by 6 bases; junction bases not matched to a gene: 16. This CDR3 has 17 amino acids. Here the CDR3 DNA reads TGTGCCACCAACCAGGGAGGGACAGGGGGTGCCGGCGCTGAAGCTTTCTTT. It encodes CATNQGGTGGAGAEAFF.

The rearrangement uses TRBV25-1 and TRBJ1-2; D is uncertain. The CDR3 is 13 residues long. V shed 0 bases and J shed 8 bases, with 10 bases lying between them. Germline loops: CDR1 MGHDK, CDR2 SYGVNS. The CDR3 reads CASSEYQAWGYTF. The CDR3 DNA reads TGTGCCAGCAGTGAATACCAGGCCTGGGGCTACACCTTC.

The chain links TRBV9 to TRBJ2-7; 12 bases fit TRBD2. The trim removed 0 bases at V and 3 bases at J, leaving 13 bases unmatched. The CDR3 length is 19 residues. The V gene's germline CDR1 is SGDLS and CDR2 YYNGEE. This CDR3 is CASSVAPSSTSGRDYEQYF. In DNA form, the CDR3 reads TGTGCCAGCAGCGTAGCCCCCAGCTCGACTAGCGGGAGAGACTACGAGCAGTACTTC.

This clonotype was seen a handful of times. CDR3 region: CASSVGGLVSYEQYF. The CDR3 DNA follows: TGTGCCAGCAGCGTAGGAGGTCTAGTTTCCTACGAGCAGTACTTC. The chain employs TRBV9 and TRBJ2-7; no definite D call. Trimming left V 0 bases short and J 1 base short, with 11 bases between. The germline V gene encodes CDR1 SGDLS and CDR2 YYNGEE. The CDR3 totals 15 residues.

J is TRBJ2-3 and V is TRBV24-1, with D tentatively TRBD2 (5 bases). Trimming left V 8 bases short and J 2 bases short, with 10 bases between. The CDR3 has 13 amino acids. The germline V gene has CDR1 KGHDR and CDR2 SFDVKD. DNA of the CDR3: TGTGCCACCATGGAGCGGTTCACAGATACGCAGTATTTT. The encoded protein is CATMERFTDTQYF.

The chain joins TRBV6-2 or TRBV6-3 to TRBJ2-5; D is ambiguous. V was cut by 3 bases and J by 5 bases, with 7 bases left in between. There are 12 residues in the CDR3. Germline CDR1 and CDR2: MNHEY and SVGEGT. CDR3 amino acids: CASSYSGETQYF. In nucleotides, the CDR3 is TGTGCCAGCAGTTATTCCGGGGAGACCCAGTACTTC.

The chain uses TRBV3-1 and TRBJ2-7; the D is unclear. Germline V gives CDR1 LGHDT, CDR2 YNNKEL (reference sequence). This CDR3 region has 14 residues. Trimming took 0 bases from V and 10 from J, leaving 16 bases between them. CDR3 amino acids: CASSQEDTPGYQYF. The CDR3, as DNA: TGTGCCAGCAGCCAAGAAGATACTCCCGGGTACCAGTACTTC.

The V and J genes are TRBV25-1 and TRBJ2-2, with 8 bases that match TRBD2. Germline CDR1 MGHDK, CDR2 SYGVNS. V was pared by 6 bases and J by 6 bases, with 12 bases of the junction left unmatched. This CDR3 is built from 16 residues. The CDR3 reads CASSPGGGLRPGELFF. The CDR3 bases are TGTGCCAGCAGCCCGGGGGGGGGCCTTAGGCCCGGGGAGCTGTTTTTT.

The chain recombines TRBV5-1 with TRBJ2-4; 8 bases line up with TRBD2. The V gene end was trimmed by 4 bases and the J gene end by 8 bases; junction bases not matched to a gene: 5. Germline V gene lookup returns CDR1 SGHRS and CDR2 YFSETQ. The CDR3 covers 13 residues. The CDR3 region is CASSPGGRDIQYF. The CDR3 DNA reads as TGCGCCAGCAGCCCGGGGGGGCGGGACATTCAGTACTTC.

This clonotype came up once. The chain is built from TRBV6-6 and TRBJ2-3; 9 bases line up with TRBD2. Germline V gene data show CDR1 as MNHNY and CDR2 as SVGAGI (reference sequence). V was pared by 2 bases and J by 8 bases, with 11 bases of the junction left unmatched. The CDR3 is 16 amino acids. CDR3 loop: CASSYQLAGAGGTQYF. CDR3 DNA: TGTGCCAGCAGTTACCAACTAGCGGGCGCTGGGGGTACGCAGTATTTT.

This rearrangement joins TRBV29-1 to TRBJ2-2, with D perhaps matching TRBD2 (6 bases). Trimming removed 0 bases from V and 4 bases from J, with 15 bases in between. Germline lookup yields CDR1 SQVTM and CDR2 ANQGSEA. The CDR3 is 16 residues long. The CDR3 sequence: CSVEESPGSGTGELFF. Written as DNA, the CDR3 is TGCAGCGTTGAAGAAAGCCCCGGGAGCGGCACCGGGGAGCTGTTTTTT.

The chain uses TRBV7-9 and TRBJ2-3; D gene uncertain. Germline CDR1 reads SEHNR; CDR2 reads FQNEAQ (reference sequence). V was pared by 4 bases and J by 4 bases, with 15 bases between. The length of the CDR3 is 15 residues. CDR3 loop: CASSYVVSVPDTQYF. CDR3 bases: TGTGCCAGCAGCTACGTCGTTTCTGTTCCAGATACGCAGTATTTT.

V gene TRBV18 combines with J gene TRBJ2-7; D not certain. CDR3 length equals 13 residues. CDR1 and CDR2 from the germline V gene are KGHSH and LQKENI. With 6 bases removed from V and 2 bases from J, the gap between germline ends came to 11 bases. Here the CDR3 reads CASSPGRAYEQYF. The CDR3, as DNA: TGTGCCAGCTCTCCAGGACGGGCCTACGAGCAGTACTTC.

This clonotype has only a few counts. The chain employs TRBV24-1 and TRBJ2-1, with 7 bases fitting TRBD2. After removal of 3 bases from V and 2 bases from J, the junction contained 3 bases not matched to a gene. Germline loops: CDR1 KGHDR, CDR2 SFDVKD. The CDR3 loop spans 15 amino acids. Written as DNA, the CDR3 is TGTGCCACCAGTGATGCCAGCGGGGCCTACAATGAGCAGTTCTTC. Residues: CATSDASGAYNEQFF.

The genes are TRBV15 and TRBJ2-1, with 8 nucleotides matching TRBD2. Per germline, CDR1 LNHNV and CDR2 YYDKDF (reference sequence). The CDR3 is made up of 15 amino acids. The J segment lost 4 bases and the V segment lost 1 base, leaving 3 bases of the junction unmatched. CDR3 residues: CATSRAGGAYNEQFF. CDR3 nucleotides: TGTGCCACCAGCAGAGCGGGAGGGGCATACAATGAGCAGTTCTTC.

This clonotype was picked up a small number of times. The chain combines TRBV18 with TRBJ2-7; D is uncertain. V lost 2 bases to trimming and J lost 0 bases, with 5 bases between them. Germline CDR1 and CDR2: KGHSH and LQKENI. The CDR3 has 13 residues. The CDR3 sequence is CASSPGSSYEQYF. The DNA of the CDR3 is TGTGCCAGCTCACCAGGAAGCTCCTACGAGCAGTACTTC.

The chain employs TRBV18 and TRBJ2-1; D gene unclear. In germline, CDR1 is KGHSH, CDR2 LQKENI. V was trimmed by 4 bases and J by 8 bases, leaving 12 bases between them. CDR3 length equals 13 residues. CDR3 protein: CASSLIVDDEQFF. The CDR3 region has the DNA TGTGCCAGCTCACTGATTGTGGATGATGAGCAGTTCTTC.

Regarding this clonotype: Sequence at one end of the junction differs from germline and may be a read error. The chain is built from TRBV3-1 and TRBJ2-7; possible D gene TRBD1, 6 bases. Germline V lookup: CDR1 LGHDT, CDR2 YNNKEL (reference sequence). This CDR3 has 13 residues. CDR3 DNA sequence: TGTGCCAGCAGCCAAGATCGGCAGGGGCCCATGGCCTTC. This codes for CASSQDRQGPMAF.